Below, 28 T cell receptor beta chains from the same sample are listed, as sequenced in a study of human T cells and chemical hapten exposure. TCRdb fed the RACE reads into MiXCR, producing one record per CDR3 protein. This sample carries about 140,000 distinct CDR3 sequences, around 11% of them seen once, and the ten largest clones take under 1.5%. This sample's time point: patch test 2, 6 weeks after DPC sensitization. Regarding treatment: therapeutic diphenylcyclopropenone sensitization with weekly scalp DPC. Sequencing was performed on whole blood, taken in connection with sensitization to the hapten diphenylcyclopropenone (DPC). The receptor source for this set is a woman between 50 and 59 years old with alopecia areata. Some clones in this sample may be carry-over from other donors' samples.

The chain has TRBV5-1 and TRBJ2-4; no reliable D call. CDR1 and CDR2 from the germline V gene are SGHRS and YFSETQ. Trimming removed 2 bases at V and 3 bases at J, with 15 bases between. The CDR3 is made up of 16 amino acids. DNA for the CDR3: TGCGCCAGCAGCTTAAAGGCTGACATGGGCAAAAACATTCAGTACTTC. It yields the protein CASSLKADMGKNIQYF.

The rearrangement links TRBV5-1 to TRBJ2-2, with D unclear. The germline V gene has CDR1 SGHRS and CDR2 YFSETQ. Trimming left V 4 bases short and J 0 bases short, with 7 bases between. The CDR3 is 14 amino acids. The CDR3 loop is CASSPPTNTGELFF. The CDR3 nucleotides read TGCGCCAGCAGCCCTCCTACGAACACCGGGGAGCTGTTTTTT.

This clonotype was seen only a few times. This chain links TRBV12-3 or TRBV12-4 with TRBJ2-7; D may correspond to TRBD1 or TRBD2 (5 bases each). V gave up 5 bases and J gave up 2 bases, with 16 bases separating them. The CDR3 consists of 15 residues. For the CDR3, the DNA is TGTGCCAGCAGTCCGCTGTCGGGACGGACCTACGAGCAGTACTTC. Residues: CASSPLSGRTYEQYF.

As regards this clonotype: Compared with germline, one end of the junction differs, possibly owing to a read error. The CDR3 spells CATSRGQGGHDQYF. CDR3 nucleotides: TGTGCCACCAGCAGAGGTCAGGGGGGCCACGATCAGTACTTC. The chain employs TRBV15 and TRBJ2-7, with D tentatively TRBD1 (7 bases). From germline, CDR1 is LNHNV and CDR2 YYDKDF (reference sequence). There are 14 residues in the CDR3.

The table lists this clonotype with a few counts. The chain uses TRBV5-1 and TRBJ2-1; TRBD2 might be the D (6 bases). The germline V gene encodes CDR1 SGHRS and CDR2 YFSETQ. Trimming shortened V by 2 bases and J by 7 bases, and 10 bases separated the two germline ends. The CDR3 covers 13 residues. The CDR3 bases are TGCGCCAGCAGCTTAGGAGGGGTTAATGAGCAGTTCTTC. Amino acid sequence: CASSLGGVNEQFF.

As DNA, the CDR3 is TGTGCCAGCAGTTACGGGTCGGGCGGATTGGGGACCCAGTACTTC. Protein: CASSYGSGGLGTQYF. V gene TRBV6-2 or TRBV6-3 combines with J gene TRBJ2-5; unclear D gene. CDR1 is MNHEY, CDR2 SVGEGT, per germline. The CDR3 totals 15 residues. The V and J ends lost 2 bases and 7 bases respectively, with 17 bases between them.

This clonotype turned up a few times. The J gene is TRBJ2-2, the V gene TRBV12-3 or TRBV12-4; D gene ambiguous. The CDR3 loop spans 14 amino acids. Trimming took off 2 bases at V and 5 bases at J, with 9 bases between the two ends. The CDR3 sequence is CASSLPGRTGELFF. CDR3 sequence (DNA): TGTGCCAGCAGTTTACCGGGCCGGACCGGGGAGCTGTTTTTT.

This clonotype was detected many times. At one end the junction does not follow the germline gene, possibly because of a read error. The chain links TRBV13 to TRBJ1-1; TRBD1 matches 9 bases. CDR1 PRHDT and CDR2 FYEKMQ come from the germline V gene (reference sequence). The CDR3 loop spans 15 amino acids. CDR3 sequence (DNA): TGTGCCAGCAGTTTAGAGGACAGGGGAGGGACTGAAGCTTTCTTT. Residues: CASSLEDRGGTEAFF.

The rearrangement links TRBV11-2 to TRBJ2-3, with 8 bases identical to TRBD2. Trimming cost V 8 bases and J 1 base; bases outside gene matches: 8. Germline loops: CDR1 SGHAT, CDR2 FQNNGV. The CDR3 consists of 15 residues. The CDR3 region is CASGALGRGTDTQYF. The CDR3 region has the DNA TGTGCCAGCGGCGCCCTCGGGAGGGGCACAGATACGCAGTATTTT.

This clonotype was counted only a few times. This chain links TRBV2 with TRBJ2-7, with D unclear. The V end was cut by 6 bases, the J end by 0 bases, with 6 bases between. This CDR3 comprises 12 residues. CDR1 SNHLY and CDR2 FYNNEI come from the germline V gene. The CDR3 DNA sequence: TGTGCCAGCAGCGTGTACTCCTACGAGCAGTACTTC. It specifies CASSVYSYEQYF.

The chain recombines TRBV29-1 with TRBJ2-5; the D is unclear. The CDR3 extends over 11 amino acids. V was shortened by 8 bases and J by 4 bases, with 11 bases between the two germline ends. Germline CDR1 and CDR2: SQVTM and ANQGSEA. CDR3 in DNA: TGCAGCTCCCAGGTCGGAGAGACCCAGTACTTC. Its translation is CSSQVGETQYF.

The rearrangement uses TRBV6-1 and TRBJ2-7; a weak D match, TRBD2 (5 bases). V gave up 4 bases and J gave up 7 bases, with 17 bases separating them. CDR1 and CDR2 from the germline V gene are MNHNS and SASEGT. This CDR3 comprises 14 residues. CDR3 in DNA: TGTGCCAGCAGTGGTGAACTACCATCGGGGGAGCAGTACTTC. Translating gives CASSGELPSGEQYF.

The chain joins TRBV5-1 to TRBJ2-1; TRBD1 or TRBD2 may be the D gene (6 bases each). This CDR3 is built from 17 residues. Per germline, CDR1 SGHRS and CDR2 YFSETQ. V was shortened by 6 bases and J by 0 bases, with 19 bases between the two germline ends. CDR3 amino acids: CASNWGASVSSYNEQFF. DNA for the CDR3: TGCGCCAGCAATTGGGGGGCTAGCGTGAGCTCCTACAATGAGCAGTTCTTC.

This clonotype was counted a few times. The chain combines TRBV27 with TRBJ2-4; weak D call: TRBD2 (5 bases). The CDR3 is 13 amino acids. V lost 2 bases and J 5 bases, leaving 7 bases between the germline ends. Germline V lookup: CDR1 MNHEY, CDR2 SMNVEV (reference sequence). Here the CDR3 DNA reads TGTGCCAGCAGTTTAAGAGCGGAAAACATTCAGTACTTC. This codes for CASSLRAENIQYF.

In its sample, this clonotype was seen a few times. This chain joins TRBV28 and TRBJ1-3; TRBD1 matches at 7 bases. CDR1 is MDHEN and CDR2 is SYDVKM in the germline V gene. Trimming at V came to 5 bases and at J to 5 bases, leaving 12 bases not matched to a gene. The length of the CDR3 is 16 residues. The CDR3 sequence is CASSAPRGGTRNTIYF. The CDR3 DNA reads as TGTGCCAGCAGTGCCCCCAGGGGGGGGACGCGAAACACCATATATTTT.

The CDR3 nucleotides are TGTGCCAGCAGCTTAACGGCCATAGCGGGATCTCTGAGGGGAGAGACCCAGTACTTC. It yields the protein CASSLTAIAGSLRGETQYF. The chain is built from TRBV7-2 and TRBJ2-5, with TRBD2 matching over 8 bases. The CDR3 runs 19 residues. V dropped 2 bases and J dropped 4; count of bases not matched to a gene: 18. Looked up from germline, CDR1 is SGHTA and CDR2 is FQGNSA.

This chain connects TRBV20-1 to TRBJ2-1; D not certain. The CDR3 is 12 residues long. V was clipped by 3 bases and J by 4 bases, with 7 bases between them. Germline CDR1 and CDR2: DFQATT and SNEGSKA (reference sequence). The CDR3 is CSASESYNEQFF. The CDR3 DNA sequence: TGCAGTGCTAGCGAGAGTTACAATGAGCAGTTCTTC.

The V call is TRBV3-1, the J call TRBJ2-5; no clear D gene. Germline V gene data show CDR1 as LGHDT and CDR2 as YNNKEL (reference sequence). This CDR3 region has 17 residues. V dropped 0 bases and J dropped 5 bases, with 19 bases sitting between them. The CDR3 is CASSQDWAGFSKETQYF. CDR3 coding DNA: TGTGCCAGCAGCCAAGATTGGGCAGGCTTTTCGAAGGAGACCCAGTACTTC.

This clonotype has a handful of counts. This rearrangement joins TRBV19 to TRBJ2-6; D gene ambiguous. The CDR3 sequence is 14 residues long. V was shortened by 3 bases and J by 4 bases, with 7 bases between the two germline ends. Germline CDR1 and CDR2: LNHDA and SQIVND (reference sequence). Here the CDR3 DNA reads TGTGCCAGTAGTATTGGGTCGGGGGCCAACGTCCTGACTTTC. This codes for CASSIGSGANVLTF.

The rearrangement joins TRBV11-2 to TRBJ2-3, with a tentative D call TRBD2 (6 bases). CDR1 is SGHAT, CDR2 FQNNGV, per germline. Trimming took 1 base from V and 3 from J, leaving 11 bases between them. This CDR3 spans 15 amino acids. The CDR3 DNA is TGTGCCAGCAGCTTAGCCGGGAGAAAGACAGATACGCAGTATTTT. This translates into CASSLAGRKTDTQYF.

This chain uses TRBV7-2 with TRBJ2-1; weak D call: TRBD2 (6 bases). Germline V gene sequence: CDR1 SGHTA, CDR2 FQGNSA. Trimming stripped 6 bases from V and 2 bases from J, with 14 bases between. This CDR3 is built from 15 residues. The CDR3 bases are TGTGCCAGCAGACGCTCTAGCGTTACCTACAATGAGCAGTTCTTC. Residues: CASRRSSVTYNEQFF.

The V and J genes are TRBV7-2 and TRBJ1-5; weak D call: TRBD1 (5 bases). The CDR3 runs to 14 residues. From germline, CDR1 is SGHTA and CDR2 FQGNSA. V dropped 1 base and J dropped 6 bases, with 10 bases sitting between them. This chain's CDR3 is CASSLGGLGQPQHF. The CDR3 nucleotides are TGTGCCAGCAGCTTAGGGGGGTTGGGTCAGCCCCAGCATTTT.

This clonotype was counted at least ten times. The chain carries TRBV7-9 and TRBJ2-5; D is unclear. This CDR3 contains 16 residues. Germline V gene lookup returns CDR1 SEHNR and CDR2 FQNEAQ (reference sequence). Trimming shortened V by 1 base and J by 2 bases, and 14 bases separated the two germline ends. The DNA of the CDR3 is TGTGCCAGCAGCTTAGGCGGCGTGGGTAATCAAGAGACCCAGTACTTC. It translates to CASSLGGVGNQETQYF.

This clonotype was detected only a few times. V usage is TRBV4-3 and J usage is TRBJ2-7; 7 bases are shared with TRBD2. Germline CDR1 LGHNA, CDR2 YSLEER. Trimming removed 2 bases from V and 0 bases from J; junction bases left unmatched: 4. This CDR3 is built from 15 residues. The CDR3 DNA follows: TGCGCCAGCAGCCAACAGACTAGCAGCTCCTACGAGCAGTACTTC. Translating gives CASSQQTSSSYEQYF.

This clonotype was detected ten times or more. This chain links TRBV6-1 with TRBJ2-7, with 12 bases identical to TRBD1. The V gene's germline CDR1 is MNHNS and CDR2 SASEGT. Germline trimming cut 4 bases from V and 7 bases from J; bases unmatched to any gene: 5. This CDR3 has 14 amino acids. The CDR3 region is CASSGDRGLREQYF. The CDR3 DNA reads as TGTGCCAGCAGTGGGGACAGGGGGCTGAGGGAGCAGTACTTC.

This clonotype occurred many times. The chain joins TRBV6-1 to TRBJ1-1; D gene uncertain. Trimming pared 7 bases from V and 1 base from J, leaving 10 bases between. CDR1 is MNHNS and CDR2 is SASEGT in the germline V gene. This CDR3 spans 13 amino acids. The CDR3 sequence is CASTPGPNTEAFF. The CDR3 nucleotides are TGTGCCAGCACCCCCGGACCGAACACTGAAGCTTTCTTT.

The rearrangement links TRBV10-3 to TRBJ2-1, with D tentatively TRBD1 or TRBD2 (5 bases each). This CDR3 spans 15 amino acids. CDR1 ENHRY and CDR2 SYGVKD come from the germline V gene. V gave up 2 bases and J gave up 0 bases, with 8 bases separating them. CDR3 nucleotides: TGTGCCATCAGTGAGAAGGGGAGCTCCTACAATGAGCAGTTCTTC. Amino acids: CAISEKGSSYNEQFF.

This clonotype was recorded a few times. The J gene is TRBJ2-7, the V gene TRBV20-1; TRBD1 aligns across 10 bases. CDR3 length: 13 residues. J was trimmed by 8 bases and V by 6 bases; bases with no gene match: 10. Looked up from germline, CDR1 is DFQATT and CDR2 is SNEGSKA (reference sequence). The CDR3 nucleotides are TGCAGTGCCCCGAGGACAGGGGGGAATCAGCAGTACTTC. Translated, it gives CSAPRTGGNQQYF.